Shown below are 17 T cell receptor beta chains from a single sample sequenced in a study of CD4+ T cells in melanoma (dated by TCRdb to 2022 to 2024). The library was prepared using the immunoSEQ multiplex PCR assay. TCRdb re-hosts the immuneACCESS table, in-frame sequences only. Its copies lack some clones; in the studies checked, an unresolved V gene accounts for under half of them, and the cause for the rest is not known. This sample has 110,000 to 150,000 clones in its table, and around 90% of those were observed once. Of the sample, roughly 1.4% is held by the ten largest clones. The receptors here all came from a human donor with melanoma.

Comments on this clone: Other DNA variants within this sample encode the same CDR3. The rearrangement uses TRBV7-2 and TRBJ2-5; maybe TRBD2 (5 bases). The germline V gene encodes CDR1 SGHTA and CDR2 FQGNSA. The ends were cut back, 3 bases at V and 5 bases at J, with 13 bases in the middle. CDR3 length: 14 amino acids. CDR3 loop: CASSLAGRGETQYF. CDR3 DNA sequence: TGTGCCAGCAGCTTGGCGGGCCGAGGGGAGACCCAGTACTTC.

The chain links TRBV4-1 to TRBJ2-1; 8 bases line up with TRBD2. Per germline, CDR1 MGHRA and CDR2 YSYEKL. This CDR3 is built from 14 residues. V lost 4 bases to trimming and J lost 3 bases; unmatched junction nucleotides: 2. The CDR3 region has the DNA TGCGCCAGCAGCCTCGGGAGGGGCTACAATGAGCAGTTCTTC. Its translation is CASSLGRGYNEQFF.

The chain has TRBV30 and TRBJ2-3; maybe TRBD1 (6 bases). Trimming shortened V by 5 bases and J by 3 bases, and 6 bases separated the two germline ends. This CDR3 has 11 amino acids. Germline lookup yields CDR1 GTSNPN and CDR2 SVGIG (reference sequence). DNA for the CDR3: TGTGCCTGGGGGACAACAGATACGCAGTATTTT. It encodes CAWGTTDTQYF. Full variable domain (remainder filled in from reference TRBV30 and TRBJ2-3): SQTIHQWPATLVQPVGSPLSLECTVEGTSNPNLYWYRQAAGRGLQLLFYSVGIGQISSEVPQNLSASRPQDRQFILSSKKLLLSDSGFYLCAWGTTDTQYFGPGTRLTVL.

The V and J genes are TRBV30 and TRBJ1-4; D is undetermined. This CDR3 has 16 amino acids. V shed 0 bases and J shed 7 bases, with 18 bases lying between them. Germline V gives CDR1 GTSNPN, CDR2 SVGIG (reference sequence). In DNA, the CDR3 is TGTGCCTGGAGTGTACGGATAGGGAAGATTGCTGAAAAACTGTTTTTT. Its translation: CAWSVRIGKIAEKLFF.

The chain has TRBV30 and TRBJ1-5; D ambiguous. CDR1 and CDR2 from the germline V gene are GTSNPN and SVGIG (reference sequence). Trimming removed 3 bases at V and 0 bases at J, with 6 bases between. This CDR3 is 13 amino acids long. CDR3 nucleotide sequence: TGTGCCTGGAGCGTCGATAGCAATCAGCCCCAGCATTTT. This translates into CAWSVDSNQPQHF.

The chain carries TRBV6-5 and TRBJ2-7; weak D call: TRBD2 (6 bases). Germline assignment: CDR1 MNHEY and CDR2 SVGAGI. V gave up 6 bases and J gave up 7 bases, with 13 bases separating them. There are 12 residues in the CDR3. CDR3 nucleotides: TGTGCCAGCAGGAGTCTTGGAGGGGAGCAGTACTTC. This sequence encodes CASRSLGGEQYF.

CDR3 nucleotide sequence: TGTGCCAGCAGTTACTCGGAGACAGGGGTGGCTGAAGCTTTCTTT. It translates to CASSYSETGVAEAFF. This chain joins TRBV6-6 and TRBJ1-1; 8 bases are a match to TRBD1. This CDR3 is 15 amino acids long. Germline V gene data show CDR1 as MNHNY and CDR2 as SVGAGI (reference sequence). V was pared by 0 bases and J by 6 bases, with 6 bases of the junction left unmatched.

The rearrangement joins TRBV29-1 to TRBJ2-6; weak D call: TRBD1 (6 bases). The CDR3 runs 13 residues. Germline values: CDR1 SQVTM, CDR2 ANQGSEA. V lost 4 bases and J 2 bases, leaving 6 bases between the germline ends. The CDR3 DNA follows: TGCAGCGTTGCAGGGGCTGGGGCCAACGTCCTGACTTTC. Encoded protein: CSVAGAGANVLTF.

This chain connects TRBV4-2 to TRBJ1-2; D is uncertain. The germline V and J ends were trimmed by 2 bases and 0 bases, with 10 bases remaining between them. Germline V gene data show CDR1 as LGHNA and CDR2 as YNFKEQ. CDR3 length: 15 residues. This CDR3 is CASSQPGEANYGYTF. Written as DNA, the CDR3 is TGTGCCAGCAGCCAACCAGGAGAAGCTAACTATGGCTACACCTTC.

The CDR3 DNA reads as TGTGCCAGCCGTAAGGGGGGTAGTGGCTATGGCTACACCTTC. This gives the protein CASRKGGSGYGYTF. The chain combines TRBV9 with TRBJ1-2; possible D gene TRBD1, 6 bases. The CDR3 contains 14 residues. V gave up 7 bases and J gave up 4 bases, with 17 bases separating them. The germline CDR1 and CDR2 sequences are SGDLS and YYNGEE.

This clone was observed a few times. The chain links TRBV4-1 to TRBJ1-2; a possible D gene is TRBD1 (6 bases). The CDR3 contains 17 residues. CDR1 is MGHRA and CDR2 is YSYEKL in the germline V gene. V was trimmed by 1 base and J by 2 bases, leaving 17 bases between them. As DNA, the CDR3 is TGCGCCAGCAGCCAAGGGGTCCGACAGGATTTAAACTATGGCTACACCTTC. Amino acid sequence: CASSQGVRQDLNYGYTF.

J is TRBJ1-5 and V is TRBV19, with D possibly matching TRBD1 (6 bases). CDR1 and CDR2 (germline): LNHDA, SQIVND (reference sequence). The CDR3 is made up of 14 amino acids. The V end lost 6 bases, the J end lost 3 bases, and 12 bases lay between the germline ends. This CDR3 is CASRLGQNNQPQHF. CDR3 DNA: TGTGCCAGTAGGCTTGGACAGAACAATCAGCCCCAGCATTTT.

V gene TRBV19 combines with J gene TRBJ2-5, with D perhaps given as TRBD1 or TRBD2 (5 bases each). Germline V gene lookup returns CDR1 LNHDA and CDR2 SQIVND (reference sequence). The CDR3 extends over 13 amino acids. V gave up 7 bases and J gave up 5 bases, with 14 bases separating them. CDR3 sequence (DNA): TGTGCCAGTACCGACGGGGCCTCCGAGACCCAGTACTTC. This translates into CASTDGASETQYF.

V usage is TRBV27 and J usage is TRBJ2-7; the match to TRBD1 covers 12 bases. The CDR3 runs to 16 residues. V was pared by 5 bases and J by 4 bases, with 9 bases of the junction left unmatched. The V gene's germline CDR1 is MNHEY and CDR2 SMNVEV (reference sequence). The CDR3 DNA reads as TGTGCCAGCAGTGCCGGGACAGGGGGCACCCAATACGAGCAGTACTTC. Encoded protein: CASSAGTGGTQYEQYF.

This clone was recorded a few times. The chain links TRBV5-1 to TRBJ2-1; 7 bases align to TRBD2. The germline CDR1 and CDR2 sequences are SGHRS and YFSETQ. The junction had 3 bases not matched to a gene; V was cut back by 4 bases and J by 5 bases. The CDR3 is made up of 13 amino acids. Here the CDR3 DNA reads TGCGCCAGCAGCACCGGGACTAACAATGAGCAGTTCTTC. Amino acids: CASSTGTNNEQFF. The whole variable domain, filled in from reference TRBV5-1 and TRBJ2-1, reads KAGVTQTPRYLIKTRGQQVTLSCSPISGHRSVSWYQQTPGQGLQFLFEYFSETQRNKGNFPGRFSGRQFSNSRSEMNVSTLELGDSALYLCASSTGTNNEQFFGPGTRLTVL.

This CDR3 reads CASSFPGLTNYGYTF. The CDR3 nucleotides are TGTGCCAGCAGTTTCCCGGGATTAACTAACTATGGCTACACCTTC. The rearrangement uses TRBV28 and TRBJ1-2; no definite D call. V was pared by 3 bases and J by 0 bases, with 11 bases between. Germline V CDR1 and CDR2: MDHEN, SYDVKM. The CDR3 runs 15 residues.

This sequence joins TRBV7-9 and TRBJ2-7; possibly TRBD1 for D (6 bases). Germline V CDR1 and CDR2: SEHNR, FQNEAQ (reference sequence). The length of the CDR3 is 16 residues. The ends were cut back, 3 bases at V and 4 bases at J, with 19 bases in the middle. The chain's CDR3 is CASSFPPYRVNYEQYF. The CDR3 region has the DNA TGTGCCAGCAGCTTTCCCCCCTACAGGGTCAATTACGAGCAGTACTTC.